The clone carrying this TCR beta chain has a count of ten or more. CDR1 and CDR2 from the germline V gene are SGHTA and FQGNSA. V gave up 5 bases and J gave up 8 bases, with 12 bases separating them. The CDR3 sequence is 13 residues long. The data are from a study of low-dose radiotherapy and immunotherapy resistance in tumors. The overall study: Cohort 1 was given 0.5 Gy per fraction every 2 weeks, for 6.5 Gy total. TRAV- and TRBV-specific primers, spanning alpha and beta chains, primed first-strand cDNA.

Time point: after trial treatment. Stated treatment: LDRT plus nivolumab, ipilimumab, low-dose cyclophosphamide and aspirin (RACIN trial). The donors' treatment consisted of nivolumab, ipilimumab, aspirin, low-dose cyclophosphamide and low-dose radiotherapy. The authors amplified TCRs for approximately 20 PCR cycles with a constant-region primer and a V-primer adapter. One entry per CDR3 protein results from TCRdb running MiXCR on the reads. The sample lists under 60,000 distinct CDR3 sequences; roughly a third were seen once. V gene TRBV7-2 combines with J gene TRBJ1-4, with a weak D call TRBD1 (6 bases). The sequenced sample was PBMCs, obtained after low-dose radiotherapy plus immunotherapy. The TCR sequence derives from a male donor with rectosigmoid adenocarcinoma. The DNA of the CDR3 is TGTGCCAGCAGCCCCATGAGGGGGGAAAAACTGTTTTTT. Translating it yields CASSPMRGEKLFF.